This T cell receptor (beta chain) was sequenced in a study of beta chain features in type 1 diabetes. In the study overall: Examination covered 107,917,701 sorted cells spanning all samples.

Study observations and caveats: Shorter TCRB CDR3s, moderately but significantly so, were found in Type 1 diabetes patients in all four CD4+ subsets.

Sequencing targeted expressed TCRB transcripts, as all isolated RNA had been reverse transcribed. Profiled with immunoSEQ multiplex PCR; TCRdb holds only in-frame clones, not every one. The repertoire includes tens of thousands of clones, roughly 69% of them detected once, and about 4% sits in the top ten. Trimming cost V 1 base and J 6 bases; bases outside gene matches: 1. The CDR3 runs 14 residues. Germline CDR1 reads SGHVS; CDR2 reads FQNEAQ. About this clone: The target antigen is unknown.

This chain links TRBV7-8 with TRBJ2-7; 12 bases line up with TRBD2. The sequence came from a young man with type 1 diabetes. The sample taken for sequencing was Tregs from blood. The CDR3 spells CASSLGLAGVEQYF. Here the CDR3 DNA reads TGTGCCAGCAGCTTAGGACTAGCGGGAGTCGAGCAGTACTTC.